The clone carrying this T cell receptor beta chain was detected only a few times. TCRdb used MiXCR to reprocess the RACE reads, holding one entry per CDR3 protein. There are roughly 50,000 distinct CDR3 sequences in the sample; roughly 10% occur only once, and approximately 17% lies in the top ten. Time point: patch test 3, about 24 weeks after DPC sensitization. Treatment denoted: therapeutic diphenylcyclopropenone sensitization with weekly scalp DPC. Phlebotomy was performed prior to application of every patch test. These data are taken from a study of human T cells and chemical hapten exposure. On the study more broadly: TCR yield per sample varied, mainly due to pooled library volumes.

Germline V gene data show CDR1 as SGHTS and CDR2 as YDEGEE. V was trimmed by 0 bases and J by 8 bases, leaving 9 bases between them. The CDR3 has 13 residues. The receptor comes from a woman in her 40s with alopecia areata. Some clones in this sample may be carry-over from other donors' samples. The rearrangement joins TRBV5-8 to TRBJ2-1; a possible D gene is TRBD2 (5 bases). The sequenced sample was whole blood, obtained in connection with sensitization to the hapten diphenylcyclopropenone (DPC). CDR3 region: CASSLGVGDEQFF. The CDR3 nucleotides read TGTGCCAGCAGCTTGGGCGTCGGGGATGAGCAGTTCTTC.